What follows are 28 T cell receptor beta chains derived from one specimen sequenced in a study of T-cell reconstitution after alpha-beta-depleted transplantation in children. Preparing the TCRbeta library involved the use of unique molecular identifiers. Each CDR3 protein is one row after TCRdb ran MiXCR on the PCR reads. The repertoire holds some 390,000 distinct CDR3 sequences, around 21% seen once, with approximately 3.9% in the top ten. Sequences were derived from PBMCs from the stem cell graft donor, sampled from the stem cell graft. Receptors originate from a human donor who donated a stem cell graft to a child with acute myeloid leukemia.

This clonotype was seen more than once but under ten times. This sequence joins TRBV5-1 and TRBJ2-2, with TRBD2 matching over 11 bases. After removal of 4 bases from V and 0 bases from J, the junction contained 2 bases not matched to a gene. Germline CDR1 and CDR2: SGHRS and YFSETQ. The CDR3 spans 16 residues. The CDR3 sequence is CASSEGLAANTGELFF. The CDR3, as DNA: TGCGCCAGCAGCGAGGGACTAGCGGCGAACACCGGGGAGCTGTTTTTT.

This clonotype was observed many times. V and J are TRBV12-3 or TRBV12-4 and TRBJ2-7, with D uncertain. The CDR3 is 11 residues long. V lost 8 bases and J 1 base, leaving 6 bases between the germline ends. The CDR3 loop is CASSQSYEQYF. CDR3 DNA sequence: TGTGCCAGCTCTCAGTCCTACGAGCAGTACTTC.

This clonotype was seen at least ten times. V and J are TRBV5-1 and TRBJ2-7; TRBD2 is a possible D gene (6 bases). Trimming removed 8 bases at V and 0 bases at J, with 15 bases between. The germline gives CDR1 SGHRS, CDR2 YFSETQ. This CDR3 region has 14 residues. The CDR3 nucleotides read TGCGCCAGTCGGACGCGGGACCACTCCTACGAGCAGTACTTC. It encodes CASRTRDHSYEQYF.

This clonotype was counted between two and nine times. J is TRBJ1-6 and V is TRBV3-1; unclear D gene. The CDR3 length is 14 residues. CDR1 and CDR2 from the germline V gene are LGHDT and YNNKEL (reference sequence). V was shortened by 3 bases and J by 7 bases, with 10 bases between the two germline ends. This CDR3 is CASSHENGNSPLHF. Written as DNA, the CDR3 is TGTGCCAGCAGCCACGAGAATGGAAATTCACCCCTCCACTTT.

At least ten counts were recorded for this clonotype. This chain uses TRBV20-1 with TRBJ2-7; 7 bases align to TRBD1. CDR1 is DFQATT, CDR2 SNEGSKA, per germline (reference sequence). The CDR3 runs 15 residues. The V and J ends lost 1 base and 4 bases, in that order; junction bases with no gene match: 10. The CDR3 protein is CSARGPTGLGYEQYF. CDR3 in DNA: TGCAGTGCTAGAGGTCCGACAGGGTTAGGTTACGAGCAGTACTTC.

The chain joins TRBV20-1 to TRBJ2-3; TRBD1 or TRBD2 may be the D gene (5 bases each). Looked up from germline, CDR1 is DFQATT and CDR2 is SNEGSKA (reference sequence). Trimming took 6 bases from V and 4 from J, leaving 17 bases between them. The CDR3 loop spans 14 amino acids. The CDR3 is CSAPQGEGADTQYF. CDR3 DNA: TGCAGTGCGCCGCAGGGCGAGGGTGCAGATACGCAGTATTTT.

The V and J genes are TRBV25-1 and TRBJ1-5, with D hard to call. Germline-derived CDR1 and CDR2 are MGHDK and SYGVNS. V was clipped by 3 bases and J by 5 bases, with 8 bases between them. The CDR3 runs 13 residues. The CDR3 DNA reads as TGTGCCAGCAGTGACACATACGATCAGCCCCAGCATTTT. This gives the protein CASSDTYDQPQHF.

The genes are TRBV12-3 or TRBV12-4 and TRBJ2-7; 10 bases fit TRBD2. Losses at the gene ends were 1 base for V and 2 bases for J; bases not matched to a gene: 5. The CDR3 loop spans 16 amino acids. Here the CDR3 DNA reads TGTGCCAGCAGTTTAGATCCCCTAGCGGGGGCCTACGAGCAGTACTTC. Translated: CASSLDPLAGAYEQYF.

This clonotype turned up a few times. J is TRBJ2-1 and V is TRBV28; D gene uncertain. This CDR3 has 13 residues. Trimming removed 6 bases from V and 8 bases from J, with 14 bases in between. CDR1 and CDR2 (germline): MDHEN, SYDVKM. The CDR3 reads CASRSLTWDEQFF. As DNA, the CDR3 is TGTGCCAGCAGGTCACTCACTTGGGATGAGCAGTTCTTC.

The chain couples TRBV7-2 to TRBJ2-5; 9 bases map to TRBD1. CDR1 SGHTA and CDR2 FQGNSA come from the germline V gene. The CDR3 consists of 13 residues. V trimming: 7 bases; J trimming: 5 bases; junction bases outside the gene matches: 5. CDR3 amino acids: CASTGDRAETQYF. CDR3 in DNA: TGTGCCAGCACCGGGGACAGGGCGGAGACCCAGTACTTC.

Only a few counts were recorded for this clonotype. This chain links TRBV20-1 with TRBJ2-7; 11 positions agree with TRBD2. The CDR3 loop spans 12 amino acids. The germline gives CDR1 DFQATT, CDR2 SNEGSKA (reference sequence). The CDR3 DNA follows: TGCACCGGGACTAGCGGAACCTACGAGCAGTACTTC. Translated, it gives CTGTSGTYEQYF.

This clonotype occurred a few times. Written as DNA, the CDR3 is TGTGCCAGCAACGGGGGCGGCTACACCTTC. It yields the protein CASNGGGYTF. The rearrangement links TRBV28 to TRBJ1-2; D perhaps matches TRBD1 (6 bases). The CDR3 is 10 amino acids. From germline, CDR1 is MDHEN and CDR2 SYDVKM. Trimming cost V 7 bases and J 8 bases, with 8 bases left between them.

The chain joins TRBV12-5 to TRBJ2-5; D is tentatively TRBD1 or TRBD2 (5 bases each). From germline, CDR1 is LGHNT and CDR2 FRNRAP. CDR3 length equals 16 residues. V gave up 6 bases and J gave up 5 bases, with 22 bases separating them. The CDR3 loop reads CASGMGVGTSGETQYF. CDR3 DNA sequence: TGTGCTAGTGGAATGGGGGTTGGCACTTCAGGGGAGACCCAGTACTTC.

The CDR3: CASSAVGLGYTF. The CDR3 DNA sequence: TGTGCCAGCAGTGCCGTCGGTTTGGGCTACACCTTC. The gene calls are TRBV12-3 or TRBV12-4 and TRBJ1-2; D unresolved. The CDR3 has 12 amino acids. Trimming removed 5 bases at V and 8 bases at J, with 12 bases between.

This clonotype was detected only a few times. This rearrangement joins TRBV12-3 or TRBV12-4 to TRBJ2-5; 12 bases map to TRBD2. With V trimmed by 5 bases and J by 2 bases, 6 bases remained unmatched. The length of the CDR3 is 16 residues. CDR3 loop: CASSPLAGGLQETQYF. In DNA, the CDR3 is TGTGCCAGCAGTCCTCTAGCGGGAGGGCTGCAAGAGACCCAGTACTTC.

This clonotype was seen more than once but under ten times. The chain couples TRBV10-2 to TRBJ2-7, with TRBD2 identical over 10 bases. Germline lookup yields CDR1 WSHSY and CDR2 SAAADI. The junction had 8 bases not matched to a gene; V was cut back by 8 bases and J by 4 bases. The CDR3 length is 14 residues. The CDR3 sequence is CASGGTSVQYEQYF. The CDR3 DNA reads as TGCGCCAGCGGGGGGACTAGCGTCCAGTACGAGCAGTACTTC.

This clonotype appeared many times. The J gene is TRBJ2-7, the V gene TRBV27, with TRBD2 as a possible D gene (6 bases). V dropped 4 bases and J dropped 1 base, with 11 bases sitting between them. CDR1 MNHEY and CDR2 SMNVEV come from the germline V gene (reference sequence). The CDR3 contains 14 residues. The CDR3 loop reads CASSSTGASYEQYF. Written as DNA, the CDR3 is TGTGCCAGCAGTTCAACGGGAGCATCCTACGAGCAGTACTTC.

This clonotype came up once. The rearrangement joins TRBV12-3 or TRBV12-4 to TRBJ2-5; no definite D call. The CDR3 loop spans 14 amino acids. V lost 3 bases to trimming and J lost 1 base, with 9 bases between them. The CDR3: CASSFLAGQETQYF. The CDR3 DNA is TGTGCCAGCAGTTTTTTAGCCGGCCAAGAGACCCAGTACTTC.

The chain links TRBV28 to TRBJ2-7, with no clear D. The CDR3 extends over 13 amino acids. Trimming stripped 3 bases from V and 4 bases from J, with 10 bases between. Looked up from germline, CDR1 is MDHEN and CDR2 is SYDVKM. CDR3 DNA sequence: TGTGCCAGCAGTTTCCCCAGCCCGTACGAGCAGTACTTC. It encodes CASSFPSPYEQYF.

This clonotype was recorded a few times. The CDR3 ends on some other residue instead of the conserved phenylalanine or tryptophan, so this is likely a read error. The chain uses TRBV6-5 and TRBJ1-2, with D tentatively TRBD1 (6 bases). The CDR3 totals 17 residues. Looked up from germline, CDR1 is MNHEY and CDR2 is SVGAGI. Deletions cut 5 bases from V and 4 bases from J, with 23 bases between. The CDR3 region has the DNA TGTGCCAGCAGTACTAGGGGGGGGCTAGGTCTCACCTATGGCTACACCTCC. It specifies CASSTRGGLGLTYGYTS.

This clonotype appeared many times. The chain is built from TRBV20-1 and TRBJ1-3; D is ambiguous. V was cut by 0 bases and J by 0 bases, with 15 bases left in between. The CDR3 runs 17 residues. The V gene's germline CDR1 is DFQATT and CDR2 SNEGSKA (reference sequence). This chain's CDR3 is CSARDSGQVSSGNTIYF. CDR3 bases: TGCAGTGCTAGAGATAGTGGGCAGGTTAGCTCTGGAAACACCATATATTTT.

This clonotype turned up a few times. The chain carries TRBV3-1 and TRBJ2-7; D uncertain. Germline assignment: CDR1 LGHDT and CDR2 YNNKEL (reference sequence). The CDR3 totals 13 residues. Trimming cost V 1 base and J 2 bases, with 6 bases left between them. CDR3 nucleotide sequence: TGTGCCAGCAGCCAAGGGGATGCCTACGAGCAGTACTTC. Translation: CASSQGDAYEQYF.

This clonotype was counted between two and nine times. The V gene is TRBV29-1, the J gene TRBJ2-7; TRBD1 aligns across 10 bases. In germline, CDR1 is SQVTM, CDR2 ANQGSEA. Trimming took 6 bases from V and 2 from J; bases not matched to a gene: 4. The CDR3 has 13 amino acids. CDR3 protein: CSVRQGAAYEQYF. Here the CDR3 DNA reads TGCAGCGTCCGACAGGGGGCGGCCTACGAGCAGTACTTC.

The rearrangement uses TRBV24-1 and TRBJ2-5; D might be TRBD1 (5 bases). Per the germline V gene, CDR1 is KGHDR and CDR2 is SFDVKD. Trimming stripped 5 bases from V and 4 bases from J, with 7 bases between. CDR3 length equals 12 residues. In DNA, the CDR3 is TGTGCCACCAGTGGGACAAGAGAGACCCAGTACTTC. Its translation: CATSGTRETQYF.

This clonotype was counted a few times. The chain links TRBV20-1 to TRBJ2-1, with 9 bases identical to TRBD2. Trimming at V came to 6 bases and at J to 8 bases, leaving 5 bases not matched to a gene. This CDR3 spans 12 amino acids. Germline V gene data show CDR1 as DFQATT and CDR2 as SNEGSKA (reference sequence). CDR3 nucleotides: TGCAGTGCCCCTGGCGGGGGGGATGAGCAGTTCTTC. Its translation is CSAPGGGDEQFF.

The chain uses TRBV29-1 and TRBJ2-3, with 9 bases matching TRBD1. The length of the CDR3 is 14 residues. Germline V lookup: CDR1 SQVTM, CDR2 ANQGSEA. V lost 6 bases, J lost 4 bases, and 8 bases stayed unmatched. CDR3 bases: TGCAGCGTCGGGACAGGGATAACCGCAGATACGCAGTATTTT. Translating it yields CSVGTGITADTQYF.

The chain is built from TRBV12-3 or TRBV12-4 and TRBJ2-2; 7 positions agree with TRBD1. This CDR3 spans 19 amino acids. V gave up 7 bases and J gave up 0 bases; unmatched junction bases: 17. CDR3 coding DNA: TGTGCCAGCACCCCCAGAGACAGGGACACAATAGCGAACACCGGGGAGCTGTTTTTT. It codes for CASTPRDRDTIANTGELFF.

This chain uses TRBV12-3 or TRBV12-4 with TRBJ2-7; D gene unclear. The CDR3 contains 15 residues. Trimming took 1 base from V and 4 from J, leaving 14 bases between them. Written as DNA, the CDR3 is TGTGCCAGCAGTTTAGGACTCCCGGGTTTATACGAGCAGTACTTC. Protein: CASSLGLPGLYEQYF.